The sequence of this T cell receptor beta chain was determined in a study of shared clonotypes between healthy human individuals (TCRdb year 2020). About the investigation overall: The cohort included three men and a couple of women between 18 and 49 years of age. Libraries were prepared and TCR repertoires were sequenced by different laboratories using diverse techniques, in order to increase sequencing depth and limit assay-specific biases. Leukapheresis yielded between about 0.94 and 8.9 billion PBMCs per donor. To estimate repertoire size and how much clonotype sharing occurs between individuals, the study deeply sequenced the blood TCR repertoires of roughly 5 healthy adults. Study-wide conclusions, independent of this receptor: Because the study included a small number of donors, the genetic and exposure-history diversity represented was limited. Pairwise subsampling led to the expectation that sequencing depth would affect the degree of clonotype sharing among donors. Sampling was restricted to blood, and TCR repertoires in tissue are likely to differ from TCR repertoires in blood.

The donors were healthy, HIV-negative adults who had no recently reported acute infections or vaccinations. Every donor was a Caucasian adult residing in Nashville, Tennessee, USA. For unsorted samples, some 90 million PBMCs were counted, and genomic DNA was extracted using the QIAamp DNA Blood Mini kit. After blood collection by leukapheresis, PBMCs were isolated using Ficoll-Histopaque density gradient centrifugation and then cryopreserved in the vapor phase of liquid nitrogen. The CDR1 and CDR2 encoded by the germline V gene are SNHLY and FYNNEI. Germline trimming amounts to 6 bases on V and 8 bases on J, with 8 as the count of junction bases outside the gene matches. The CDR3 goes from the cysteine to the phenylalanine over 14 residues. Just the 42-base CDR3 DNA is kept, in frame starting at base 1. Details on this clone: The clone's antigen remains unknown. No per-base quality is available; no much larger clone lies one base away.

Using the deep immunoSEQ assay, multiplex PCR amplified TCR CDR3 regions from genomic DNA. Extracted genomic DNA from each cell subset was distributed evenly across all wells of several immunoSEQ 96-well plates, and each plate was treated as a replicate. For unsorted PBMC, about 270 ng of genomic DNA, equivalent to around 30,000 T cell genomes, went into each replicate PCR. Unsorted PBMC genomic DNA was sequenced across ten immunoSEQ deep assay plates. Purified libraries were measured with a Qubit 3.0 fluorometer, size-checked on a Bioanalyzer 2100, and measured again with the KAPA Library Quantification kit. Each immunoSEQ 96-well plate was sequenced on its own single-read 150-cycle Illumina NextSeq 550 flow cell. The authors' pipeline ran thus. Because the immunoSEQ output held only junctional sequences and lacked quality scores, the filtering could not match the filtering applied to full-length reads. Sequences were annotated with PyIR, a Python wrapper for IgBLAST v1.9, and V/J genes and CDR3 were assigned using IMGT germline references. Reads with weak V/J assignments (E-value above 1e-6), missing CDR3, stop codons, out-of-frame junctions, or ambiguous translated residues were removed. A V3J clonotype was defined by an identical inferred V gene, J gene, and CDR3 amino acid sequence. To compute the percentage overlap between repertoires, the number of shared unique clonotypes was divided by the size of the smaller repertoire. Richness of each repertoire was evaluated using RTK rarefaction, the Chao1 estimator, and Recon v2.1 estimates of unobserved clonotypes. Entries here come from immuneACCESS through TCRdb and include only in-frame sequences with V and J called. Some clones fail to appear in such tables; in the studies checked, an unresolved V gene covers under half of the shortfall, and the cause of the remainder is unknown. V and J calls and clone size are given by that table; D and trimming were obtained from the DNA. This sample lists 450,000 to 550,000 clones; 70% to 80% were detected once. The biggest ten clones account for over 10% of the sample.

This sequence originates from a woman in her thirties or forties in good health. Some clones in this sample may be carry-over from other donors' samples. Material for sequencing was PBMCs. The sequence is built from TRBV2 and TRBJ1-2; TRBD1 lines up with 11 middle nucleotides. The DNA reads TGTGCCAGCAGGGCTGGACAGGGGGCAGGAGGCTACACCTTC. The resulting protein is CASRAGQGAGGYTF.